This T cell receptor beta chain derives from a study of cytomegalovirus exposure and HLA in healthy donors. The study, taken as a whole, reports: The authors confirmed in vitro that a few CMV-associated chains were specific for CMV antigens. Exclusion as indistinguishable affected some V segments, including TRBV6-2 and TRBV6-3. The authors later found most CMV-associated TCR beta chains appeared HLA-restricted. According to an earlier analysis, most TCR beta V segments yielded productive rearrangements about 90% or about 30% of the time.

A word on this clone: What it recognizes is unknown.

The PCR contained 60 Vbeta and 13 Jbeta primers. Libraries were prepared by immunoSEQ multiplex PCR; TCRdb keeps only in-frame clonotypes and omits some of them. The data hold about 160,000 clones, with approximately 78% observed a single time. CDR3 length equals 14 residues. Unmatched junction bases numbered 6, after V lost 4 bases and J lost 5 bases. The V gene's germline CDR1 is SGHDN and CDR2 FVKESK. Input material: PBMCs. The rearrangement joins TRBV14 to TRBJ2-7; 9 bases align to TRBD1. This TCR derives from a woman aged 40-49 years in good health and CMV-seronegative. The CDR3 loop is CASSLGTGFNEQYF. The CDR3 nucleotides are TGTGCCAGCAGCCTTGGGACAGGGTTTAACGAGCAGTACTTC.